This is a list of T cell receptor beta chains from one sample in a study of shared clonotypes between healthy human individuals. Generated by immunoSEQ multiplex PCR, the TCRdb table keeps only in-frame clones and is missing some. The data show over 2 million clones, around 93% seen once. Sequencing input: naive CD4+ T cells from PBMCs. All receptors derive from a man younger than 35 in good health. Some clones in this sample may be carry-over from other donors' samples. The CDR3 runs from the conserved cysteine through the conserved F or W. Fields, in order: J gene, clone size, CDR3 length, D gene, V gene, CDR3 DNA, CDR3 protein. D genes are given only for firm matches. The size entry is marked missing in some rows and otherwise reads once, few, many or a size class.

>TRBJ1-1|-|12|-|TRBV29-1
TGCAGCCCTGGGGGTAGGAACACTGAAGCTTTCTTT
CSPGGRNTEAFF
>TRBJ2-7|-|15|-|TRBV28
TGTGCCAGCAGTGATAGCCTCAGGGGCACCTACGAGCAGTACTTC
CASSDSLRGTYEQYF
>TRBJ1-4|-|14|-|TRBV6-5
TGTGCCAGCAGTTCTCCGTTGGAGTCTGAAAAACTGTTTTTT
CASSSPLESEKLFF
>TRBJ1-3|-|14|-|TRBV27
TGTGCCAGCAGCCCCTCGCGGCGTGTAAACACCATATATTTT
CASSPSRRVNTIYF
>TRBJ2-7|-|15|TRBD2|TRBV5-4
TGTGCCAGCAGCGGGGAGGGACTAGCGTCGTACGAGCAGTACTTC
CASSGEGLASYEQYF
>TRBJ2-7|-|15|TRBD2|TRBV4-1
TGCGCCAGCAGCCAAGAAGTACTAGCGGAAGACGAGCAGTACTTC
CASSQEVLAEDEQYF
>TRBJ1-2|-|17|TRBD1|TRBV4-1
TGCGCCAGCAGCCAAGATAGGGACAGGCCTGGGATCGATGGCTACACCTTC
CASSQDRDRPGIDGYTF
>TRBJ1-5|few|17|-|TRBV7-9
TGTGCCAGCAGCTTAGCGGTAGGGGAGGAGGTGAATCAGCCCCAGCATTTT
CASSLAVGEEVNQPQHF
>TRBJ1-4|-|13|-|TRBV18
TGTGCCAGCTCACCAAACCCGGGCTCCCGGCAGGTTTTT
CASSPNPGSRQVF
>TRBJ1-3|-|14|-|TRBV27
TGTGCCAGCTGGTCACGGGAGGCTGGAAACACCATATATTTT
CASWSREAGNTIYF
>TRBJ1-5|-|15|-|TRBV10-3
TGTGCCATCAGTGACCTTTCAGGTAGCAATCAGCCCCAGCATTTT
CAISDLSGSNQPQHF
>TRBJ2-7|-|15|-|TRBV10-3
TGTGCCATCAGTGGCTCGATGGATAGCTCCTACGAGCAGTACTTC
CAISGSMDSSYEQYF
>TRBJ2-2|-|16|-|TRBV18
TGTGCCAGCTCACCGCCGGGACAACCAAACACCGGGGAGCTGTTTTTT
CASSPPGQPNTGELFF
>TRBJ2-7|once|15|-|TRBV11-2
TGTGCCAGCAGCTTAGCGCGGACAAGTTCCTACGAGCAGTACTTC
CASSLARTSSYEQYF
>TRBJ2-2|few|15|TRBD2|TRBV7-3
TGTGCCAGCAGCTTAGGGACTAGCGGAACCGGGGAGCTGTTTTTT
CASSLGTSGTGELFF
>TRBJ1-5|-|14|-|TRBV28
TGTGCCAGCAGCTCACTCGCGAGCAATCAGCCCCAGCATTTT
CASSSLASNQPQHF
>TRBJ2-3|-|13|-|TRBV7-2
TGTGCCAGCAGCTTAAGGGAGAGGGATACGCAGTATTTT
CASSLRERDTQYF
>TRBJ2-4|-|12|TRBD1|TRBV29-1
TGCAGCGTAGGTACAGGGGAGCGGATTCAGTACTTC
CSVGTGERIQYF
>TRBJ2-6|-|17|-|TRBV18
TGTGCCAGCTCACCGAATAGGGGGGCCCGTGGGGCCAACGTCCTGACTTTC
CASSPNRGARGANVLTF
>TRBJ1-1|-|14|-|TRBV28
TGTGCCAGCAGTCCACGACGGAGGAACACTGAAGCTTTCTTT
CASSPRRRNTEAFF
>TRBJ1-5|-|15|TRBD1|TRBV28
TGTGCCAGCAGTTTCACAGGGGCTCCACCTCAGCCCCAGCATTTT
CASSFTGAPPQPQHF
>TRBJ2-7|-|15|TRBD2|TRBV4-1
TGCGCCAGCAGCTCCCGGGAGGGATATGCCTACGAGCAGTACTTC
CASSSREGYAYEQYF
>TRBJ2-2|-|17|TRBD2|TRBV7-2
TGTGCCAGCAGCTTACTTAGCGGGAGGTCGAACACCGGGGAGCTGTTTTTT
CASSLLSGRSNTGELFF
>TRBJ2-3|-|18|TRBD2|TRBV6-4
TGTGCCAGCAGTGGCACCAACGGGACTAGCGGCCGCACAGATACGCAGTATTTT
CASSGTNGTSGRTDTQYF
>TRBJ2-3|-|14|-|TRBV18
TGTGCCAGCTCACCAAGGCAGGGGCCGGATACGCAGTATTTT
CASSPRQGPDTQYF
>TRBJ2-4|-|20|-|TRBV10-3
TGTGCCATCAGTGATAGGGTTTTGGCAGGCGACCACCTACTCGGGAACATTCAGTACTTC
CAISDRVLAGDHLLGNIQYF
>TRBJ1-3|-|17|-|TRBV4-1
TGCGCCAGCAGCCAAGTGGCGGGAATGGTCTCTGGAAACACCATATATTTT
CASSQVAGMVSGNTIYF
>TRBJ2-3|-|16|TRBD2|TRBV5-1
TGCGCCAGCAGCTTGGGACTAGCGGGAGTCTTAGATACGCAGTATTTT
CASSLGLAGVLDTQYF
>TRBJ2-7|-|13|-|TRBV5-1
TGCGCCAGCAGCCGACCCGGGACCAGCGAGCAGTACTTC
CASSRPGTSEQYF
>TRBJ2-3|-|12|-|TRBV5-1
TGCGCCAGCAGCTCAAACAAAGCTGCGCAGTATTTT
CASSSNKAAQYF
>TRBJ2-5|-|17|TRBD1|TRBV28
TGTGCCAGCAGTTCCCCGTTCGGGGACAGGTCAAAAGAGACCCAGTACTTC
CASSSPFGDRSKETQYF
>TRBJ1-4|-|14|TRBD1|TRBV6-1
TGTGCCAGCGGGGGTCGGACAGGGGTTGCAAAACTGTTTTTT
CASGGRTGVAKLFF